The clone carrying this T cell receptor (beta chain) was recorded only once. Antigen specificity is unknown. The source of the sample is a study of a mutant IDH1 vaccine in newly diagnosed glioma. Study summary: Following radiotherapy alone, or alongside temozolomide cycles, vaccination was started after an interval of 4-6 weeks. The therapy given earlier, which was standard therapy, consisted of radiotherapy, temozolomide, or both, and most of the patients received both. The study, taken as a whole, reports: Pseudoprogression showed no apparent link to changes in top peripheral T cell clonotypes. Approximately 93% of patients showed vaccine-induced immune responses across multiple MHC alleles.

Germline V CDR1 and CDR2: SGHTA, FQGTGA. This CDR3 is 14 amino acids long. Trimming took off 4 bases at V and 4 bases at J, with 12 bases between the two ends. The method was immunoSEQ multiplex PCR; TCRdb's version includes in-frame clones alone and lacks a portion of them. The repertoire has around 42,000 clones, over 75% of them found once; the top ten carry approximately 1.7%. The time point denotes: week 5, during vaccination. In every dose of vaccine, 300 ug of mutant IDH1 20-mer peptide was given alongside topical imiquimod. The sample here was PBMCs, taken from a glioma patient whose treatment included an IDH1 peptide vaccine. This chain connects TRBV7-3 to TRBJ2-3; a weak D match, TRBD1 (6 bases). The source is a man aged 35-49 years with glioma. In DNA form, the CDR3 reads TGTGCCAGCAGCTCTACAGGGACGGCAGATACGCAGTATTTT. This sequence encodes CASSSTGTADTQYF.